Listed below are T cell receptor beta chains from one sample, sequenced in a study of blood T cell repertoires in COVID-19. The assay was immunoSEQ multiplex PCR, and TCRdb's table has in-frame clones only and misses some. This table has 300,000 to 350,000 clones, about 90% appearing once. Sequencing was carried out using PBMCs or T cells enriched from blood (not recorded which). The receptor source for this set is a woman aged 18-29 years with acute COVID-19. CDR3s include the opening cysteine and the closing phenylalanine or tryptophan. The D gene is left open where the match is weak. Clone size, where shown, is once, few, many, or a class for clones that have expanded.

J | size | D | V | DNA | CDR3
TRBJ1-1 | . | . | TRBV27 | TGTGCCAGCAGTTTATCGGTTGCAGCGGGCGCAGCTTTCTTT | CASSLSVAAGAAFF
TRBJ1-5 | once | . | TRBV16 | TGTGCCAGCAGCCAATACGTTCTCGGGAAGCGGCATTTT | CASSQYVLGKRHF
TRBJ1-3 | . | TRBD1 | TRBV5-1 | TGCGCCAGCAGCTTCGGACAGGGGGGAAACACCATATATTTT | CASSFGQGGNTIYF
TRBJ2-5 | once | . | TRBV15 | TGTGCCACCAGCAGAGATCGTGCGGGAGAGACCCAGTACTTC | CATSRDRAGETQYF
TRBJ1-3 | . | TRBD1 | TRBV9 | TGTGCCAGCAGCACCGGGACAGGGCTCGGAAACACCATATATTTT | CASSTGTGLGNTIYF
TRBJ2-2 | . | TRBD1 | TRBV7-3 | TGTGCCAGCAGCCCGTCCCAGGGGGCTTCTACCGGGGAGCTGTTTTTT | CASSPSQGASTGELFF
TRBJ1-4 | . | . | TRBV28 | TGTGCCAGCAGTTTATGGGGTACCGGGACAACTAATGAAAAACTGTTTTTT | CASSLWGTGTTNEKLFF
TRBJ1-3 | . | . | TRBV9 | TGTGCCAGCAGCCCGAGAGGGCTGGACTCTGGAAACACCATATATTTT | CASSPRGLDSGNTIYF
TRBJ1-2 | . | . | TRBV6-5 | TGTGCCAGCAGTTGGGCAGGGCACTCCGCCTATGGCTACACCTTC | CASSWAGHSAYGYTF
TRBJ2-7 | . | TRBD2 | TRBV7-3 | TGTGCCAGCAGCCCCCATAGCGGGGAGAGCTCCTACGAGCAGTACTTC | CASSPHSGESSYEQYF
TRBJ2-7 | . | . | TRBV29-1 | TGCAGCGTTGACGAGGGGGACCCGTTAGAGCAGTACTTC | CSVDEGDPLEQYF
TRBJ1-5 | . | . | TRBV29-1 | TGCAGCGAGCATGGGGCACAGTATAGCAATCAGCCCCAGCATTTT | CSEHGAQYSNQPQHF
TRBJ1-2 | . | . | TRBV7-2 | TGTGCCAGCAGCTTAGACGCGGGCGCGGGCTATGGCTACACCTTC | CASSLDAGAGYGYTF
TRBJ1-5 | many | . | TRBV15 | TGTGCCACCAGCACACATACAACAGGGAATAGCAATCAGCCCCAGCATTTT | CATSTHTTGNSNQPQHF
TRBJ2-1 | . | TRBD2 | TRBV7-9 | TGTGCCAGCAGCTCGCTGGGCTTAGGACTAGCGGGATTGGATGAGCAGTTCTTC | CASSSLGLGLAGLDEQFF
TRBJ1-6 | . | . | TRBV28 | TGTGCCAGCAGTACCTACAGGGAAGGGCCCTATAATTCACCCCTCCACTTT | CASSTYREGPYNSPLHF
TRBJ1-6 | . | TRBD1 | TRBV19 | TGTGCCAGTAGTTACGGACAGGGTCGATCCTATAATTCACCCCTCCACTTT | CASSYGQGRSYNSPLHF
TRBJ1-5 | . | TRBD1 | TRBV9 | TGTGCCAGCAGCGGCCCGACAGGGGGGTTGAGGAATCAGCCCCAGCATTTT | CASSGPTGGLRNQPQHF
TRBJ2-7 | . | TRBD2 | TRBV20-1 | TGCAGTGCTAGTGAGGCTACCGGGACTAGCCTTGAGGAGCAGTACTTC | CSASEATGTSLEEQYF
TRBJ1-6 | . | . | TRBV6-5 | TGTGCCAGCAGCCTAGACCCCAATTCACCCCTCCACTTT | CASSLDPNSPLHF
TRBJ2-4 | . | TRBD1 | TRBV3-1/TRBV3-2 | TGTGCCAGCAGCCAAGACTGGGACAGAAAAAACATTCAGTACTTC | CASSQDWDRKNIQYF
TRBJ2-5 | . | . | TRBV11-2 | TGTGCCAGCAGCCCTTTAGATGAGGAGACCCAGTACTTC | CASSPLDEETQYF
TRBJ2-5 | . | . | TRBV7-2 | TGTGCCAGCAGCTTATGGGGGGTAGAGGAGACCCAGTACTTC | CASSLWGVEETQYF
TRBJ2-7 | . | TRBD2 | TRBV6-5 | TGTGCCAGCAGCCCAACGGGGGGAAAAACAAACGAGCAGTACTTC | CASSPTGGKTNEQYF
TRBJ2-3 | few | TRBD1 | TRBV9 | TGTGCCAGCAGCACTATTAGCGGGACAGGGGAAGATACGCAGTATTTT | CASSTISGTGEDTQYF
TRBJ2-7 | . | TRBD1 | TRBV19 | TGTGCCAGTAGTATGAGGGTCGGACAGGGAAACTACGAGCAGTACTTC | CASSMRVGQGNYEQYF
TRBJ1-1 | . | . | TRBV21-1 | TGTGCCAGCAACACCGACAGGGTGAACACTGAAGCTTTCTTT | CASNTDRVNTEAFF
TRBJ2-2 | . | . | TRBV5-1 | TGCGCCAGCAGCTTGGACAATCTGAACACCGGGGAGCTGTTTTTT | CASSLDNLNTGELFF
TRBJ2-3 | . | . | TRBV2 | TGTGCCAGCAATCGGCAGGCCCCAGATACGCAGTATTTT | CASNRQAPDTQYF
TRBJ1-1 | once | TRBD1 | TRBV11-1 | TGTGCCAGCAGCTTAGTCGAGCAGGGGGCTGAAGCTTTCTTT | CASSLVEQGAEAFF
TRBJ2-1 | once | . | TRBV7-2 | TGTGCCAGCAGCTTAGTCGGGAGCTCCTACAATGAGCAGTTCTTC | CASSLVGSSYNEQFF
TRBJ2-7 | . | . | TRBV27 | TGTGCCAGCAGCCCCCCGTTCTACGAGCAGTACTTC | CASSPPFYEQYF
TRBJ2-3 | . | . | TRBV9 | TGTGCCAGCAGCCCAAGAGCGGTAACTAGCACAGATACGCAGTATTTT | CASSPRAVTSTDTQYF
TRBJ1-4 | . | . | TRBV7-9 | TGTGCCAGCAGCTTAGAGGCGCCCCCGGGGGAAAAACTGTTTTTT | CASSLEAPPGEKLFF
TRBJ1-1 | . | . | TRBV27 | TGTGCCAGCAGTCGAGACAGCTTGAACACTGAAGCTTTCTTT | CASSRDSLNTEAFF
TRBJ1-2 | . | . | TRBV5-1 | TGCGCCAGCAGCTCCGGGACTAACTATGGCTACACCTTC | CASSSGTNYGYTF
TRBJ2-1 | few | TRBD2 | TRBV5-8 | TGTGCCAGCAGCCGCGGACTAGCGGCATCCTACAATGAGCAGTTCTTC | CASSRGLAASYNEQFF
TRBJ1-5 | . | . | TRBV6-5 | TGTGCCAGCGTGAGGACAAACGTTCAGCCCCAGCATTTT | CASVRTNVQPQHF
TRBJ1-2 | . | TRBD1 | TRBV28 | TGTGCCAGCAGTTCGGGCGGGACAGGGGCTAACTATGGCTACACCTTC | CASSSGGTGANYGYTF
TRBJ2-7 | . | TRBD2 | TRBV11-3 | TGTGCCAGCAGCTTGGGGGGGATGGGATCCTACGAGCAGTACTTC | CASSLGGMGSYEQYF
TRBJ1-6 | . | TRBD1 | TRBV28 | TGTGCCAGCAGTTTTGTGGGACAGGGGGCTGAGTCACCCCTCCACTTT | CASSFVGQGAESPLHF
TRBJ1-1 | . | . | TRBV7-8 | TGTGCCAGCGGACAACCAAACACTGAAGCTTTCTTT | CASGQPNTEAFF
TRBJ2-7 | once | TRBD2 | TRBV5-1 | TGCGCCAGCAGCTTGAATTCCTTAGCGGGCCTCACCTACGAGCAGTACTTC | CASSLNSLAGLTYEQYF
TRBJ2-2 | . | TRBD2 | TRBV4-1 | TGCGCCAGCAGCCAGGGACTAGCGGGAGGGCCCAATTCGGGGGAGCTGTTTTTT | CASSQGLAGGPNSGELFF
TRBJ1-1 | . | . | TRBV10-3 | TGTGCCATCAGTCCCCGGATCGAGGCGAACACTGAAGCTTTCTTT | CAISPRIEANTEAFF
TRBJ1-5 | . | TRBD1 | TRBV19 | TGTGCCAGTAGTATTCTTTCAGGGGGCAAGAGCAATCAGCCCCAGCATTTT | CASSILSGGKSNQPQHF
TRBJ2-7 | . | . | TRBV5-1 | TGCGCCAGCAGCTTGGACAGGGTTGGGGAGCAGTACTTC | CASSLDRVGEQYF
TRBJ1-1 | . | . | TRBV7-2 | TGTGCCAGCAGCTTAGCTCCTCACGGGAACACTGAAGCTTTCTTT | CASSLAPHGNTEAFF
TRBJ2-2 | . | TRBD1 | TRBV5-1 | TGCGCCAGCAGCTACGGGACAGGGGATCACCGGGAGCTGTTTTTT | CASSYGTGDHRELFF
TRBJ2-1 | . | TRBD1 | TRBV24-1 | TGTGCCACCAGCGCTCCCGGGACAGGGTCCTACAATGAGCAGTTCTTC | CATSAPGTGSYNEQFF
TRBJ1-5 | . | . | TRBV12-3/TRBV12-4 | TGTGCCAGCAGTTCGATAGATCAGCCCCAGCATTTT | CASSSIDQPQHF
TRBJ2-7 | . | . | TRBV5-1 | TGCGCCAGCAGCCCCGGGAGAGAGCAGTACTTC | CASSPGREQYF
TRBJ1-3 | once | . | TRBV18 | TGTGCCAGCTCTCCGCAGGTTATCACTGGAAACACCATATATTTT | CASSPQVITGNTIYF
TRBJ2-1 | . | TRBD2 | TRBV28 | TGTGCCAGCAGTCCCCCCCGGGGGGTGAACAATGAGCAGTTCTTC | CASSPPRGVNNEQFF
TRBJ1-5 | . | TRBD1 | TRBV28 | TGTGCCAGCAGTACCCGACAGGGGGTAGGTCCGCTGGGCAATCAGCCCCAGCATTTT | CASSTRQGVGPLGNQPQHF
TRBJ2-1 | . | TRBD2 | TRBV5-1 | TGCGCCAGCAGCTTGGGCCCACTAGCGGGAATCAATAATGAGCAGTTCTTC | CASSLGPLAGINNEQFF
TRBJ2-1 | . | . | TRBV11-2 | TGTGCCAGCAGCTTAATCGAGACGGGGATCAATTACAATGAGCAGTTCTTC | CASSLIETGINYNEQFF
TRBJ2-7 | once | . | TRBV3-1/TRBV3-2 | TGTGCCAGCAGCCCCAGATTGGGGGGGGCTAAGGACGAGCAGTACTTC | CASSPRLGGAKDEQYF
TRBJ2-1 | . | TRBD2 | TRBV19 | TGTGCCAGTAGTATAGCTAGCGGGAGGGCCTACAATGAGCAGTTCTTC | CASSIASGRAYNEQFF